Listed below are T cell receptor beta chains from one sample, sequenced in a study of shared clonotypes between healthy human individuals. Assay: immunoSEQ multiplex PCR; the TCRdb copy retains only in-frame clones and omits some. The sample has 90,000 to 100,000 clones; approximately 44% are singletons. The sequenced sample consisted of PBMCs. These receptors all come from a woman in her thirties or forties in good health. Some clones in this sample may be carry-over from other donors' samples. The CDR3 runs from the conserved cysteine through the conserved F or W. The order of the fields is J gene, CDR3 length, V gene, CDR3 protein.

J: TRBJ1-2
length: 15
V: TRBV9
CDR3: CASSVGNGSNYGYTF

J: TRBJ2-7
length: 15
V: TRBV10-3
CDR3: CAISGGTSGNYEQYF

J: TRBJ2-7
length: 13
V: TRBV29-1
CDR3: CSVVRAGVGEQYF

J: TRBJ2-1
length: 14
V: TRBV29-1
CDR3: CSVEGGNKYNEQFF

J: TRBJ1-2
length: 14
V: TRBV29-1
CDR3: CSVVVSVPSRGYTF

J: TRBJ1-1
length: 13
V: TRBV5-1
CDR3: CASSLAGYTEAFF

J: TRBJ1-5
length: 16
V: TRBV28
CDR3: CASSPSTGYANQPQHF

J: TRBJ2-1
length: 13
V: TRBV19
CDR3: CASSIGRGDEQFF

J: TRBJ1-5
length: 14
V: TRBV28
CDR3: CASSSRQGSQPQHF

J: TRBJ2-7
length: 14
V: TRBV7-9
CDR3: CASSRQGKVYEQYF

J: TRBJ1-5
length: 13
V: TRBV4-3
CDR3: CASSQDSNQPQHF

J: TRBJ2-3
length: 17
V: TRBV12-5
CDR3: CASGFAPTSGSVDTQYF

J: TRBJ1-2
length: 15
V: TRBV30
CDR3: CAWSPRVEVFGGYTF

J: TRBJ2-1
length: 15
V: TRBV29-1
CDR3: CSAAIAGGFGNEQFF

J: TRBJ2-1
length: 15
V: TRBV6-4
CDR3: CASSPEDRGGNEQFF

J: TRBJ2-7
length: 16
V: TRBV7-3
CDR3: CASSPGWEGTSYEQYF

J: TRBJ2-7
length: 14
V: TRBV7-8
CDR3: CASSWDRGNYEQYF

J: TRBJ2-3
length: 16
V: TRBV15
CDR3: CATSRGQGFSTDTQYF

J: TRBJ2-7
length: 12
V: TRBV2
CDR3: CASTTTGAEQYF

J: TRBJ1-3
length: 14
V: TRBV7-2
CDR3: CASSLGGAGNTIYF

J: TRBJ2-1
length: 15
V: TRBV7-3
CDR3: CASRNAGPKYNEQFF

J: TRBJ2-1
length: 14
V: TRBV7-9
CDR3: CASSLLTGNNEQFF

J: TRBJ1-1
length: 13
V: TRBV6-1
CDR3: CASSEEGFAEAFF

J: TRBJ2-3
length: 13
V: TRBV6-1
CDR3: CASSEEWTDTQYF

J: TRBJ1-5
length: 14
V: TRBV18
CDR3: CASSGSYSNQPQHF

J: TRBJ1-2
length: 13
V: TRBV7-8
CDR3: CASRDRGIYGYTF

J: TRBJ2-7
length: 14
V: TRBV27
CDR3: CASSLWDRTYEQYF

J: TRBJ1-2
length: 13
V: TRBV7-2
CDR3: CASSLGGNYGYTF

J: TRBJ1-6
length: 13
V: TRBV28
CDR3: CASRTGLDSPLHF

J: TRBJ2-1
length: 15
V: TRBV4-1
CDR3: CASSQEGGHRRIQFF

J: TRBJ2-7
length: 16
V: TRBV5-1
CDR3: CASSFHGAGLYYEQYF

J: TRBJ1-1
length: 15
V: TRBV29-1
CDR3: CSVEPMAWANTEAFF

J: TRBJ1-1
length: 15
V: TRBV18
CDR3: CASSLEGQGKLGAFF

J: -
length: 16
V: TRBV7-8
CDR3: CASSLRGAGSTYEQYF

J: TRBJ1-2
length: 13
V: TRBV7-9
CDR3: CASSLGRTYGYTF

J: TRBJ2-4
length: 16
V: TRBV4-3
CDR3: CASSQGRQIAKNIQYF

J: TRBJ2-7
length: 18
V: TRBV5-1
CDR3: CASSFGASGSRRGYEQYF

J: TRBJ1-3
length: 14
V: TRBV30
CDR3: CAWRGWSSGNTIYF

J: TRBJ2-3
length: 11
V: TRBV19
CDR3: CASTERSTQYF

J: TRBJ2-1
length: 16
V: TRBV9
CDR3: CASSAPSGTDYNEQFF

J: TRBJ2-4
length: 17
V: TRBV18
CDR3: CASSPIDSLRGKNIQYF

J: TRBJ2-1
length: 14
V: TRBV29-1
CDR3: CSAVPGQGAGEQFF

J: TRBJ2-1
length: 18
V: TRBV4-3
CDR3: CASSQDGASGRAYNEQFF

J: TRBJ2-1
length: 14
V: TRBV27
CDR3: CASSLAGTRNEQFF

J: TRBJ2-5
length: 14
V: TRBV28
CDR3: CASSLAGDVETQYF

J: TRBJ1-4
length: 16
V: TRBV5-1
CDR3: CASSEAGTATNEKLFF

J: TRBJ2-3
length: 16
V: TRBV7-9
CDR3: CASSPWDRDRTDTQYF

J: TRBJ2-1
length: 12
V: TRBV28
CDR3: CASSLLYNEQFF

J: TRBJ2-1
length: 17
V: TRBV7-3
CDR3: CASSSLGLAGGPVEQFF

J: TRBJ2-1
length: 15
V: TRBV5-1
CDR3: CASSSGSGRAWEQFF

J: TRBJ2-5
length: 14
V: TRBV9
CDR3: CASSVAQRGETQYF

J: TRBJ2-1
length: 17
V: TRBV7-8
CDR3: CASSPRRGGSSYNEQFF